This TCR beta chain was sequenced for a study of response to subunit inactivated influenza vaccine. CDR3 length equals 14 residues. The V segment lost 2 bases and the J segment 7 bases; nucleotides outside the gene matches: 7. Germline lookup yields CDR1 SNHLY and CDR2 FYNNEI. A few counts support this clonotype. Its target is unknown. The study, taken as a whole, reports: A suggestion made by the authors is that each seasonal influenza vaccination recruits few new T cells.

MiXCR was run by TCRdb on the RT-PCR reads, yielding one entry per CDR3 protein. The sample consists of roughly 620,000 distinct CDR3 sequences, around 11% of them appearing once. The data were also submitted as part of a second study, on T cells expressing NK-cell markers. From that report: UMI-tagged 5'RACE template switching yielded the TCR beta cDNA. In roughly six donors, dominant NKG2C+ clonotypes were roughly 1.0-8% of CD8+ T cells. HCMV specificity of expanded NKG2C+ T cell clones remained unclear.

The material sequenced was PBMCs from blood, taken on the day of vaccination. The chain couples TRBV2 to TRBJ2-5; 7 bases match TRBD2. This TCR was recovered from a man aged 45-65 years who received an inactivated influenza vaccine. The DNA of the CDR3 is TGTGCCAGCAGTGAACGGCGGGAGAGGGGGACCCAGTACTTC. This codes for CASSERRERGTQYF.